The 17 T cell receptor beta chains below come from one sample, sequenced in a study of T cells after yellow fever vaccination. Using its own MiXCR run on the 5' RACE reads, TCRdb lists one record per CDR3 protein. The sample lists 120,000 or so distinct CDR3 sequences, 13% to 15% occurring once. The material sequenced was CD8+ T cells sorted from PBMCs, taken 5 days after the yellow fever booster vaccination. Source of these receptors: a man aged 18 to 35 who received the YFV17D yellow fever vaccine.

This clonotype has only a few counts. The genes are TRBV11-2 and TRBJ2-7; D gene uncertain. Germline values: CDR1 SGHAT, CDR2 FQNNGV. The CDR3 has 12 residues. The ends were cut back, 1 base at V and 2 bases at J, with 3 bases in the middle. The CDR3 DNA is TGTGCCAGCAGCTTAGTGCCCTACGAGCAGTACGTC. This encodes CASSLVPYEQYV.

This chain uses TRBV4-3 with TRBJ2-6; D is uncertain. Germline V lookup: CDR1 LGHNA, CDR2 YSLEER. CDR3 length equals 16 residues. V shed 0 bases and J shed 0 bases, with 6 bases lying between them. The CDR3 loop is CASSQEGPSGANVLTF. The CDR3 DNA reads TGCGCCAGCAGCCAAGAAGGCCCCTCTGGGGCCAACGTCCTGACTTTC.

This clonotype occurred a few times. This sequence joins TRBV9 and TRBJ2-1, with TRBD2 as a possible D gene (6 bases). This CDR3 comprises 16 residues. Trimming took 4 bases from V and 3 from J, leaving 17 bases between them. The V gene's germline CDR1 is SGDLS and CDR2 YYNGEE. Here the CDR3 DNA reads TGTGCCAGCAGCCCCAGTGGAGGGATTGACTACAATGAGCAGTTCTTC. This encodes CASSPSGGIDYNEQFF.

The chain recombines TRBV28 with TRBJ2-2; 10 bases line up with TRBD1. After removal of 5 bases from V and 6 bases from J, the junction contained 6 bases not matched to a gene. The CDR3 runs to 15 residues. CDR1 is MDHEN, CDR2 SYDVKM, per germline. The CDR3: CASSGGTGAPGELFF. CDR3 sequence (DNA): TGTGCCAGCAGTGGCGGGACAGGGGCTCCCGGGGAGCTGTTTTTT. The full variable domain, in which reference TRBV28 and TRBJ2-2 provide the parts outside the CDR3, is DVKVTQSSRYLVKRTGEKVFLECVQDMDHENMFWYRQDPGLGLRLIYFSYDVKMKEKGDIPEGYSVSREKKERFSLILESASTNQTSMYLCASSGGTGAPGELFFGEGSRLTVL.

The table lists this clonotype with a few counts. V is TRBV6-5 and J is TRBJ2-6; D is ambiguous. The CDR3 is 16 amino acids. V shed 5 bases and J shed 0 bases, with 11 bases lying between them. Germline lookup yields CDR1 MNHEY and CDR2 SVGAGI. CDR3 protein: CASSGGISSGANVLTF. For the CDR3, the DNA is TGTGCCAGCAGTGGCGGCATTAGCTCTGGGGCCAACGTCCTGACTTTC.

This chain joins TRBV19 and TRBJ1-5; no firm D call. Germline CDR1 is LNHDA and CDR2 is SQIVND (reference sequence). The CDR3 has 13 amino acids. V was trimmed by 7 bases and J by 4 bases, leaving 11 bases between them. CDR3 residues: CASTTLPNQPQHF. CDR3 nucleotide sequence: TGTGCCAGTACCACTCTCCCAAATCAGCCCCAGCATTTT.

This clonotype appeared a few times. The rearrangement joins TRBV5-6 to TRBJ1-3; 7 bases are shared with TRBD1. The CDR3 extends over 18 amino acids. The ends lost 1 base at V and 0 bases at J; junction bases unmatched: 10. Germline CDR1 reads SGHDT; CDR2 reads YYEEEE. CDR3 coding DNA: TGTGCCAGCAGCTTGACCCTATACAGGGGAGACTCTGGAAACACCATATATTTT. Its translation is CASSLTLYRGDSGNTIYF.

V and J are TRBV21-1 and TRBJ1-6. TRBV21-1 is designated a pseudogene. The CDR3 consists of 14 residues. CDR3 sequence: CASSATKGNSPLHF. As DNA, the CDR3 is TGTGCCAGCAGCGCCACCAAAGGAAATTCACCCCTCCACTTT.

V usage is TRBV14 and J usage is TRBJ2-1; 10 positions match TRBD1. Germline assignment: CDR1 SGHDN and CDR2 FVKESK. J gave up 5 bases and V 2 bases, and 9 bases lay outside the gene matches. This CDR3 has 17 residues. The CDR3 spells CASSQWLGTGVHNEQFF. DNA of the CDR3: TGTGCCAGCAGCCAATGGCTGGGGACAGGGGTACACAATGAGCAGTTCTTC.

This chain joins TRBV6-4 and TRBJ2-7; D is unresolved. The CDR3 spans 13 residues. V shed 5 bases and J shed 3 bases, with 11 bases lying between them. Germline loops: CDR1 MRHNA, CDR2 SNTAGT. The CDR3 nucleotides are TGTGCCAGCAGTAGGGCCGTAAACTACGAGCAGTACGTC. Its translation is CASSRAVNYEQYV.

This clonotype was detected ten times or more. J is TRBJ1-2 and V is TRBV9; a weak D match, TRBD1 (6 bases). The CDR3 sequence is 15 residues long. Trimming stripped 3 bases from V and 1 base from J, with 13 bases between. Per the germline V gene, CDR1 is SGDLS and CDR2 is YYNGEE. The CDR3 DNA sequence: TGTGCCAGCAGCGCGGACAGCTCTGTTAACTATGGCTACACCTTC. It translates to CASSADSSVNYGYTF.

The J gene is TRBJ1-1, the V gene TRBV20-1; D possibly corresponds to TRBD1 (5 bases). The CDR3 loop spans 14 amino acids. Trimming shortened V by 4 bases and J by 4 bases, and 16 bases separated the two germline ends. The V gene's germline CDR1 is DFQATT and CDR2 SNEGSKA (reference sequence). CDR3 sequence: CSAIHRQGATEAFF. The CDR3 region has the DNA TGCAGTGCTATACACCGGCAGGGTGCCACTGAAGCTTTCTTT.

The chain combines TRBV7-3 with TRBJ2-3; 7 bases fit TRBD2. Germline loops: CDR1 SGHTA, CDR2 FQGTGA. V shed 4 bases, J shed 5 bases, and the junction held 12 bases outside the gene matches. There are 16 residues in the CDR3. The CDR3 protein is CASSSPAGEQGDTQYF. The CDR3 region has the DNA TGTGCCAGCAGCTCCCCCGCGGGGGAGCAGGGAGATACGCAGTATTTT.

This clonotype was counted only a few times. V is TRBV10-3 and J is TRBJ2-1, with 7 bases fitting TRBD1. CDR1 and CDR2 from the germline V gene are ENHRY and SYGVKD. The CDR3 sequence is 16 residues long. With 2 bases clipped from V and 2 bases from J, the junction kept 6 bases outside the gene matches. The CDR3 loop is CAISESQGVTYNEQFF. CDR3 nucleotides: TGTGCCATCAGTGAGAGTCAGGGGGTCACCTACAATGAGCAGTTCTTC.

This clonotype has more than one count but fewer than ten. The CDR3 sequence: CASSQGQGYTGELFF. In nucleotides, the CDR3 is TGTGCCAGCAGCCAAGGACAGGGCTACACCGGGGAGCTGTTTTTT. This sequence joins TRBV7-3 and TRBJ2-2, with 8 nucleotides matching TRBD1. Germline CDR1 SGHTA, CDR2 FQGTGA. V lost 5 bases, J lost 3 bases, and 5 bases stayed unmatched. CDR3 length equals 15 residues. The full variable domain, rest sourced from reference TRBV7-3 and TRBJ2-2, is GAGVSQTPSNKVTEKGKYVELRCDPISGHTALYWYRQSLGQGPEFLIYFQGTGAADDSGLPNDRFFAVRPEGSVSTLKIQRTERGDSAVYLCASSQGQGYTGELFFGEGSRLTVL.

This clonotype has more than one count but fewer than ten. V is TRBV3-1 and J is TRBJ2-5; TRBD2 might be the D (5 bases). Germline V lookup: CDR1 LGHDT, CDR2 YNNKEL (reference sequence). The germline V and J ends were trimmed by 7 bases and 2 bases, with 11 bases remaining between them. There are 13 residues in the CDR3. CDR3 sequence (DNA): TGTGCCAGCACCCCGGACTTGCAAGAGACCCAGTACTTC. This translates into CASTPDLQETQYF.

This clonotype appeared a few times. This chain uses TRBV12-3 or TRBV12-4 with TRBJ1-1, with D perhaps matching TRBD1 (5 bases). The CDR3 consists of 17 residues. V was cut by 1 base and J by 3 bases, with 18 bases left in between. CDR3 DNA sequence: TGTGCCAGCAGTTTAGGGTATAGGGGATCTAGGGACACTGAAGCTTTCTTT. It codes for CASSLGYRGSRDTEAFF.